Listed here are 5 T cell receptor beta chains from one sample, sequenced in a study of molecular identifiers for immune sequencing clone quantification (dated by TCRdb to 2016 to 2018). Preparation of the library involved PCR. The sample was run on an Illumina HiSeq 4000. TCRdb reran the public reads through fastp at Q25 and MiXCR, keeping productive beta chains. Identical CDR3 proteins give one entry, which carries the most common genes and DNA. The sample table lists about half a million distinct CDR3 sequences, 20% to 25% of them with a count of one. Around 0.84% of the sample lies in the top ten. The specimen was naive CD8+ T cells from blood, with Jurkat cell RNA spiked in. The sample's cell subset or site, from its label and the paper: FACS-sorted CD8+CD4-CCR7+CD45RA+ naive T cells. The receptors originated from a human donor in good health. Some libraries in this study had Jurkat cell RNA spiked in.

This clonotype has ten or more counts. The chain joins TRBV5-1 to TRBJ2-5, with 13 positions matching TRBD2. The CDR3 extends over 16 amino acids. CDR1 and CDR2 (germline): SGHRS, YFSETQ. The V segment lost 2 bases and the J segment 2 bases; nucleotides outside the gene matches: 3. CDR3 DNA sequence: TGCGCCAGCAGCTTTATGGGACTAGCGGGGCAAGAGACCCAGTACTTC. Translating it yields CASSFMGLAGQETQYF.

Many counts were recorded for this clonotype. The chain recombines TRBV3-1 with TRBJ1-1; perhaps TRBD1 as D (6 bases). CDR1 LGHDT and CDR2 YNNKEL come from the germline V gene (reference sequence). Trimming removed 6 bases at V and 0 bases at J, with 14 bases between. The CDR3 consists of 15 residues. This CDR3 is CASSYQTGLNTEAFF. The CDR3 bases are TGTGCCAGCAGTTACCAAACAGGGCTGAACACTGAAGCTTTCTTT.

This clonotype has a count of ten or more. This chain joins TRBV7-9 and TRBJ1-5; no definite D call. The CDR3 runs to 15 residues. Looked up from germline, CDR1 is SEHNR and CDR2 is FQNEAQ (reference sequence). With 4 bases removed from V and 4 bases from J, the gap between germline ends came to 14 bases. Here the CDR3 DNA reads TGTGCCAGCAGCTCCTCATATGAAGGGAATCAGCCCCAGCATTTT. Its protein is CASSSSYEGNQPQHF.

This chain links TRBV7-9 with TRBJ1-4; 9 positions match TRBD1. The length of the CDR3 is 14 residues. Germline lookup yields CDR1 SEHNR and CDR2 FQNEAQ (reference sequence). V shed 4 bases and J 4 bases; nucleotides not matched to a gene: 1. The CDR3 DNA sequence: TGTGCCAGCAGCTGGACAGGGGATAATGAAAAACTGTTTTTT. Translating it yields CASSWTGDNEKLFF.

The chain joins TRBV25-1 to TRBJ2-7; D is possibly TRBD1 (6 bases). The V end lost 8 bases, the J end lost 0 bases, and 20 bases lay between the germline ends. Per germline, CDR1 MGHDK and CDR2 SYGVNS. CDR3 size: 16 residues. The DNA of the CDR3 is TGTGCCAGCCCGCGAAGCCGGACAGAGAGCTCCTACGAGCAGTACTTC. Translation gives CASPRSRTESSYEQYF.